The present T cell receptor (beta chain) was sequenced within a study of CD8 T cells in Susac syndrome. Trimming left V 5 bases short and J 1 base short, with 5 bases between. CDR3 length: 12 residues. Germline CDR1 is SGHTA and CDR2 is FQGNSA. TEMRA cells were FACS-enriched, while CD8+ and CD4+ T cells were negatively isolated. Reverse transcription of about 0.5 to 1 ug RNA used random hexamers. TCRdb re-called the immunoSEQ multiplex PCR reads with MiXCR, one entry per CDR3 protein. This table has a few hundred thousand distinct CDR3 sequences, roughly 93% appearing once. This chain uses TRBV7-2 with TRBJ1-2, with unresolved D. The sample consisted of CD4+ T cells from PBMCs. The TCR comes from a human donor with Susac syndrome. The chain's CDR3 is CASSNLNYGYTF. CDR3 DNA: TGTGCCAGCAGCAACCTTAACTATGGCTACACCTTC.